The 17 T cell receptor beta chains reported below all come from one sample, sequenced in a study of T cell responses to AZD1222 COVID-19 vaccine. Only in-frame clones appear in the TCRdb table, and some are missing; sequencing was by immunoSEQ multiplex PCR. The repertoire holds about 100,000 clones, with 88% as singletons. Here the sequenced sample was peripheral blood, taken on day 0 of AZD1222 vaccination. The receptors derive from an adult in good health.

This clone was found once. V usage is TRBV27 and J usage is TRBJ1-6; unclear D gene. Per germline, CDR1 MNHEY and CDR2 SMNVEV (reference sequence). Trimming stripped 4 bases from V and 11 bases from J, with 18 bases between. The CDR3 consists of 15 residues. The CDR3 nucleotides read TGTGCCAGCAGTTCCGAGGAGGGTCAAAGGACACCCCTCCACTTT. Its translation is CASSSEEGQRTPLHF.

CDR3 sequence (DNA): TGTGCCAGCAGCCAAAGGGGCTCCTCCACCGGGGAGCTGTTTTTT. This gives the protein CASSQRGSSTGELFF. The chain is built from TRBV9 and TRBJ2-2; tentatively, D is TRBD1 (5 bases). Trimming shortened V by 4 bases and J by 4 bases, and 14 bases separated the two germline ends. This CDR3 region has 15 residues. The V gene's germline CDR1 is SGDLS and CDR2 YYNGEE.

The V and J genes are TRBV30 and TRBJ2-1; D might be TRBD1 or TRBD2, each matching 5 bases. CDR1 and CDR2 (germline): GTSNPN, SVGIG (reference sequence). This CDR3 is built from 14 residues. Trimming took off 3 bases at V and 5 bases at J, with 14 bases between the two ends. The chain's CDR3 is CAWSYGAQNNEQFF. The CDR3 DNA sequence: TGTGCCTGGAGCTACGGGGCACAGAACAATGAGCAGTTCTTC.

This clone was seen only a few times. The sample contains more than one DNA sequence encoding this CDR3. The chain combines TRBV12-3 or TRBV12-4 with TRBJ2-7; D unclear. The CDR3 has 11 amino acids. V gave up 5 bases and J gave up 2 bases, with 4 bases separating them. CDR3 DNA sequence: TGTGCCAGCAGTAGGACCTACGAGCAGTACTTC. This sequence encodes CASSRTYEQYF.

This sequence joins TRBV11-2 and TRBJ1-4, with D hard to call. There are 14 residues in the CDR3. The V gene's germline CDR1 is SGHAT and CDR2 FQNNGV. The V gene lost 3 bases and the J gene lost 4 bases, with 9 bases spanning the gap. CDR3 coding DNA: TGTGCCAGCAGCTTGAACAAGCTTAATGAAAAACTGTTTTTT. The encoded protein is CASSLNKLNEKLFF. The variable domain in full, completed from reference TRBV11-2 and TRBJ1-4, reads EAGVAQSPRYKIIEKRQSVAFWCNPISGHATLYWYQQILGQGPKLLIQFQNNGVVDDSQLPKDRFSAERLKGVDSTLKIQPAKLEDSAVYLCASSLNKLNEKLFFGSGTQLSVL.

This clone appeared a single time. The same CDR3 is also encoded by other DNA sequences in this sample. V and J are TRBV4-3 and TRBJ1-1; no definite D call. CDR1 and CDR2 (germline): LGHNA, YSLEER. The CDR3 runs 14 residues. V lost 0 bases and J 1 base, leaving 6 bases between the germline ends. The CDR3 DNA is TGCGCCAGCAGCCAAGACCGGGGGAACACTGAAGCTTTCTTT. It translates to CASSQDRGNTEAFF.

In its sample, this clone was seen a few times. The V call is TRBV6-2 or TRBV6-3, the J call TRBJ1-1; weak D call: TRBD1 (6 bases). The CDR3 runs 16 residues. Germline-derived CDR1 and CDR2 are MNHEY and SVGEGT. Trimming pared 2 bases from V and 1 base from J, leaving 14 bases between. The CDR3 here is CASSYAPQGPNTEAFF. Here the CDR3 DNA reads TGTGCCAGCAGTTACGCTCCACAGGGCCCGAACACTGAAGCTTTCTTT.

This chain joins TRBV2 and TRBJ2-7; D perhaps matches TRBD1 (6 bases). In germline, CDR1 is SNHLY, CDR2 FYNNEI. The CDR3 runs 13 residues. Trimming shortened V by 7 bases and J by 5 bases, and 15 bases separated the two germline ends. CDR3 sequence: CASIGVSGDEQYF. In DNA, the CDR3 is TGTGCCAGCATCGGTGTCTCAGGGGACGAGCAGTACTTC.

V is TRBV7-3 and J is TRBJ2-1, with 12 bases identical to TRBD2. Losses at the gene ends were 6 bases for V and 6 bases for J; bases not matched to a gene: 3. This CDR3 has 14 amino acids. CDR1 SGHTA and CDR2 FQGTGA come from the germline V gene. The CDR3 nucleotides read TGTGCCAGCAGACTAGCGGGAGGTGTCAATGAGCAGTTCTTC. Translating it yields CASRLAGGVNEQFF.

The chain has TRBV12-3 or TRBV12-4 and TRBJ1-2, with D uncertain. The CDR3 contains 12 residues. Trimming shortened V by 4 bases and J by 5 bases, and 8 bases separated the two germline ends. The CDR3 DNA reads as TGTGCCAGCAGTTCGGACGTTTATGGCTACACCTTC. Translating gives CASSSDVYGYTF.

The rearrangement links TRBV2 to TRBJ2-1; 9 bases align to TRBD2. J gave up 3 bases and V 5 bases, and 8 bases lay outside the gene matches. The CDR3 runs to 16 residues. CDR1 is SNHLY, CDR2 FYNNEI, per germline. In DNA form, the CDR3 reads TGTGCCAGCAGTAGGGAGGCTAGCGGGAACTACAATGAGCAGTTCTTC. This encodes CASSREASGNYNEQFF.

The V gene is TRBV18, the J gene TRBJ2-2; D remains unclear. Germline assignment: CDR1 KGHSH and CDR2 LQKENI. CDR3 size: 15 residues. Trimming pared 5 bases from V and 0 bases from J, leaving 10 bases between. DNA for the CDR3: TGTGCCAGCTCAATGTCGTTACCGAACACCGGGGAGCTGTTTTTT. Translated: CASSMSLPNTGELFF.

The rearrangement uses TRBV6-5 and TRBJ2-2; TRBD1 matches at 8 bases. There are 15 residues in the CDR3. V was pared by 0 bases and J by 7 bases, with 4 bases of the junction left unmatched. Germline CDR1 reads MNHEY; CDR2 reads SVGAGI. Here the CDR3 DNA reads TGTGCCAGCAGTTACTCCGGGACAGGAGACGGGGAGCTGTTTTTT. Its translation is CASSYSGTGDGELFF.

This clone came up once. CDR3 sequence: CASSQIGGGNYGYTF. The CDR3 DNA reads as TGTGCCAGCAGCCAAATAGGTGGAGGAAACTATGGCTACACCTTC. This chain uses TRBV7-9 with TRBJ1-2; D not resolved. The CDR3 loop spans 15 amino acids. Trimming cost V 5 bases and J 2 bases, with 15 bases left between them. CDR1 SEHNR and CDR2 FQNEAQ come from the germline V gene (reference sequence). The variable domain in full, with the rest retrieved from reference TRBV7-9 and TRBJ1-2, is DTGVSQNPRHKITKRGQNVTFRCDPISEHNRLYWYRQTLGQGPEFLTYFQNEAQLEKSRLLSDRFSAERPKGSFSTLEIQRTEQGDSAMYLCASSQIGGGNYGYTFGSGTRLTVV.

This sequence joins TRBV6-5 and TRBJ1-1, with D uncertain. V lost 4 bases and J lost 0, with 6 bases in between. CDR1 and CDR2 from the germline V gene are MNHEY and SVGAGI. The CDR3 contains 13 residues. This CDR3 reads CASSSALNTEAFF. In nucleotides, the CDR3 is TGTGCCAGCAGTTCAGCTTTGAACACTGAAGCTTTCTTT.

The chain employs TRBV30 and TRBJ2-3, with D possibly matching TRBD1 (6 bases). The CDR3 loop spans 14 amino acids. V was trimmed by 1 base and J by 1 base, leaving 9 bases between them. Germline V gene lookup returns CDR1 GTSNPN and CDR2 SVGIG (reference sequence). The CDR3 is CAWSEPGGTDTQYF. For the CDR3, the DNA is TGTGCCTGGAGTGAGCCAGGGGGCACAGATACGCAGTATTTT.

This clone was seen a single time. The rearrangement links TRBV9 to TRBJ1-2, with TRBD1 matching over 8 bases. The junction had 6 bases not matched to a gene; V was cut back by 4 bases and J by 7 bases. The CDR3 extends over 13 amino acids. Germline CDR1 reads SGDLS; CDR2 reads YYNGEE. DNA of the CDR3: TGTGCCAGCAGCTTCGACAGGGGCGGTGGCTACACCTTC. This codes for CASSFDRGGGYTF.